The next 28 T cell receptor beta chains were all read from a single sample in a study of T cells after posttransplantation cyclophosphamide. TCRdb's table, derived via immunoSEQ multiplex PCR, lists solely in-frame clones and lacks some. The sample lists around 43,000 clones; 92% were seen once. The sample comprised PBMCs. The receptor source for this set is a woman between 50 and 59 years old in good health and a related stem cell transplant donor.

The V and J genes are TRBV5-1 and TRBJ2-5; 7 positions match TRBD2. Germline V gene sequence: CDR1 SGHRS, CDR2 YFSETQ. Trimming cost V 0 bases and J 0 bases; bases outside gene matches: 2. The CDR3 has 15 residues. CDR3 residues: CASSLVAGDQETQYF. CDR3 DNA sequence: TGCGCCAGCAGCTTGGTGGCGGGGGACCAAGAGACCCAGTACTTC.

The chain recombines TRBV30 with TRBJ1-5; 9 bases map to TRBD1. The CDR3 runs 16 residues. V lost 3 bases, J lost 6 bases, and 12 bases stayed unmatched. CDR1 is GTSNPN and CDR2 is SVGIG in the germline V gene (reference sequence). CDR3 sequence: CAWRPPGQGFGQPQHF. CDR3 DNA: TGTGCCTGGAGACCACCGGGACAGGGATTCGGTCAGCCCCAGCATTTT. Full variable domain (rest looked up from reference TRBV30 and TRBJ1-5): SQTIHQWPATLVQPVGSPLSLECTVEGTSNPNLYWYRQAAGRGLQLLFYSVGIGQISSEVPQNLSASRPQDRQFILSSKKLLLSDSGFYLCAWRPPGQGFGQPQHFGDGTRLSIL.

The chain joins TRBV16 to TRBJ2-1, with 8 bases matching TRBD2. Looked up from germline, CDR1 is KGHSY and CDR2 is FQNENV. Trimming at V came to 1 base and at J to 2 bases, leaving 4 bases not matched to a gene. The CDR3 sequence is 16 residues long. CDR3 protein: CASSQWLAGTYNEQFF. CDR3 bases: TGTGCCAGCAGCCAATGGCTAGCGGGTACCTACAATGAGCAGTTCTTC.

J is TRBJ2-5 and V is TRBV27, with 7 bases aligning to TRBD2. J was trimmed by 3 bases and V by 3 bases; bases with no gene match: 4. Germline V gene data show CDR1 as MNHEY and CDR2 as SMNVEV (reference sequence). The CDR3 consists of 14 residues. The CDR3 DNA reads as TGTGCCAGCAGTTTGGGAGCGGGAAAAGAGACCCAGTACTTC. It encodes CASSLGAGKETQYF.

The CDR3 nucleotides read TGTGCCACCAAAGAACAGGGGAACACTGAAGCTTTCTTT. Amino acid sequence: CATKEQGNTEAFF. The V gene is TRBV15, the J gene TRBJ1-1; weak D call: TRBD1 (6 bases). The CDR3 consists of 13 residues. Per germline, CDR1 LNHNV and CDR2 YYDKDF (reference sequence). V was shortened by 7 bases and J by 1 base, with 10 bases between the two germline ends.

In its sample, this clone ranks as medium-sized. The chain has TRBV6-5 and TRBJ1-2, with TRBD1 identical over 7 bases. Germline CDR1 reads MNHEY; CDR2 reads SVGAGI. V dropped 5 bases and J dropped 6; count of bases not matched to a gene: 9. The CDR3 length is 14 residues. CDR3 nucleotides: TGTGCCAGCAGTGTAGGGACAGCGTCCGATGGCTACACCTTC. This codes for CASSVGTASDGYTF.

The chain links TRBV21-1 to TRBJ2-7; the D segment call TRBD2 is taken from the table without a DNA check. TRBV21-1 is labeled a pseudogene. This CDR3 is built from 14 residues. The CDR3 region is CASSTDRDWYEQYF. The CDR3 DNA sequence: TGTGCCAGCAGCACAGACCGGGATTGGTACGAGCAGTACTTC.

This chain connects TRBV14 to TRBJ2-1, with D perhaps TRBD2 (5 bases). The CDR3 is 12 amino acids. The germline V and J ends were trimmed by 4 bases and 12 bases, with 13 bases remaining between them. Germline V gene data show CDR1 as SGHDN and CDR2 as FVKESK. The CDR3 loop is CASSPPGYLQFF. DNA of the CDR3: TGTGCCAGCAGCCCCCCGGGATACTTGCAGTTCTTC. The whole variable domain, filled in from reference TRBV14 and TRBJ2-1, reads EAGVTQFPSHSVIEKGQTVTLRCDPISGHDNLYWYRRVMGKEIKFLLHFVKESKQDESGMPNNRFLAERTGGTYSTLKVQPAELEDSGVYFCASSPPGYLQFFGPGTRLTVL.

This clone occurred a few times. V usage is TRBV2 and J usage is TRBJ2-3, with TRBD2 identical over 13 bases. The CDR3 loop spans 16 amino acids. Germline values: CDR1 SNHLY, CDR2 FYNNEI. Trimming removed 7 bases from V and 8 bases from J; junction bases left unmatched: 12. CDR3 sequence (DNA): TGTGCCAGCATACTTCGACTAGCGGGAGGAACGGGTACGCAGTATTTT. Its protein is CASILRLAGGTGTQYF.

The J gene is TRBJ1-2, the V gene TRBV7-3; possible D gene TRBD1, 6 bases. Deletions cut 3 bases from V and 7 bases from J, with 12 bases between. Germline V lookup: CDR1 SGHTA, CDR2 FQGTGA. The CDR3 has 13 amino acids. The CDR3 here is CASSFGGRRGYTF. The CDR3 DNA reads TGTGCCAGCAGCTTTGGGGGCCGGCGTGGCTACACCTTC.

The chain couples TRBV9 to TRBJ1-6, with TRBD1 as a possible D gene (6 bases). Germline V gives CDR1 SGDLS, CDR2 YYNGEE. Deletions cut 3 bases from V and 3 bases from J, with 10 bases between. This CDR3 is built from 15 residues. CDR3: CASSETGIYNSPLHF. The DNA of the CDR3 is TGTGCCAGCAGCGAGACAGGCATCTATAATTCACCCCTCCACTTT.

The chain employs TRBV29-1 and TRBJ1-1, with D perhaps TRBD1 (6 bases). Germline CDR1 and CDR2: SQVTM and ANQGSEA. The CDR3 is 13 residues long. V lost 4 bases and J lost 2, with 11 bases in between. The CDR3 spells CSVVRTANTEAFF. CDR3 DNA: TGCAGCGTTGTAAGGACAGCAAACACTGAAGCTTTCTTT. Full variable domain (missing parts from reference TRBV29-1 and TRBJ1-1): SAVISQKPSRDICQRGTSLTIQCQVDSQVTMMFWYRQQPGQSLTLIATANQGSEATYESGFVIDKFPISRPNLTFSTLTVSNMSPEDSSIYLCSVVRTANTEAFFGQGTRLTVV.

The genes are TRBV21-1 and TRBJ2-7; TRBD2 is taken as the D call from the table, unchecked against the DNA. TRBV21-1 is labeled a pseudogene. This CDR3 comprises 15 residues. CDR3 loop: CASSKCGGDHYEQYF. DNA for the CDR3: TGTGCCAGCAGCAAATGTGGAGGGGACCACTACGAGCAGTACTTC.

The rearrangement joins TRBV25-1 to TRBJ2-7; D may be TRBD1 (5 bases). Per the germline V gene, CDR1 is MGHDK and CDR2 is SYGVNS. The CDR3 is 14 amino acids. The V gene lost 6 bases and the J gene lost 2 bases, with 14 bases spanning the gap. CDR3: CASSFDSYPYEQYF. Written as DNA, the CDR3 is TGTGCCAGCAGCTTCGACAGTTACCCCTACGAGCAGTACTTC.

Turning to this clone: The junction departs from the called germline gene at one end, perhaps through a read error. The chain links TRBV18 to TRBJ1-6, with D possibly being TRBD1 (5 bases). Germline CDR1 is KGHSH and CDR2 is LQKENI. The CDR3 runs to 15 residues. The CDR3 is CASSPRDFLNSPLHF. Here the CDR3 DNA reads TGTGCCAGCTCCCCACGGGACTTTTTGAATTCACCCCTCCACTTT.

The rearrangement joins TRBV19 to TRBJ2-2; maybe TRBD1 (5 bases). Trimming shortened V by 5 bases and J by 6 bases, and 7 bases separated the two germline ends. Per the germline V gene, CDR1 is LNHDA and CDR2 is SQIVND (reference sequence). The CDR3 length is 12 residues. The CDR3 reads CASSPRAGELFF. In nucleotides, the CDR3 is TGTGCCAGTAGTCCCAGGGCCGGGGAGCTGTTTTTT.

The chain recombines TRBV7-2 with TRBJ1-6, with TRBD1 identical over 7 bases. Germline loops: CDR1 SGHTA, CDR2 FQGNSA. The CDR3 has 15 amino acids. Trimming at V came to 5 bases and at J to 10 bases, leaving 11 bases not matched to a gene. The CDR3 reads CASSASGTDYSPLHF. The CDR3 nucleotides are TGTGCCAGCAGCGCCTCCGGGACAGATTACTCACCCCTCCACTTT.

The chain employs TRBV11-2 and TRBJ1-6; D ambiguous. Germline values: CDR1 SGHAT, CDR2 FQNNGV. Trimming took off 0 bases at V and 0 bases at J, with 9 bases between the two ends. The CDR3 extends over 17 amino acids. The CDR3 spells CASSLERESSYNSPLHF. The CDR3 DNA reads TGTGCCAGCAGCTTAGAGAGGGAAAGCTCCTATAATTCACCCCTCCACTTT.

The rearrangement joins TRBV13 to TRBJ1-3, with 9 bases lining up with TRBD1. Germline lookup yields CDR1 PRHDT and CDR2 FYEKMQ (reference sequence). V was clipped by 4 bases and J by 6 bases; unmatched bases: 13. This CDR3 region has 17 residues. This CDR3 is CASSSKFKQGALNTIYF. The CDR3, as DNA: TGTGCCAGCAGCTCAAAGTTTAAACAGGGGGCGTTAAACACCATATATTTT.

The J gene is TRBJ2-7, the V gene TRBV7-9; TRBD1 matches at 12 bases. Per the germline V gene, CDR1 is SEHNR and CDR2 is FQNEAQ (reference sequence). This CDR3 is 16 amino acids long. Germline trimming cut 5 bases from V and 7 bases from J; bases unmatched to any gene: 12. The CDR3 DNA is TGTGCCAGCAGCGCTACCGGGGGACAGGGGGCGCGAGAGCAGTACTTC. Residues: CASSATGGQGAREQYF.

This rearrangement joins TRBV7-9 to TRBJ1-6; TRBD1 agrees at 7 bases. Germline V gene lookup returns CDR1 SEHNR and CDR2 FQNEAQ (reference sequence). The V segment lost 3 bases and the J segment 6 bases; nucleotides outside the gene matches: 8. The CDR3 is made up of 16 amino acids. CDR3 sequence reads: CASSLVNRGSNSPLHF. For the CDR3, the DNA is TGTGCCAGCAGCTTGGTCAACAGGGGTAGTAATTCACCCCTCCACTTT.

This clone has only one observation. The chain joins TRBV4-1 to TRBJ1-5; D unclear. This CDR3 has 16 residues. Germline V gene sequence: CDR1 MGHRA, CDR2 YSYEKL. Trimming pared 0 bases from V and 0 bases from J, leaving 9 bases between. CDR3 bases: TGCGCCAGCAGCCAAGATTTGGGCGATAGCAATCAGCCCCAGCATTTT. Residues: CASSQDLGDSNQPQHF.

This clone showed up just once. J is TRBJ1-2 and V is TRBV5-4; D uncertain. The germline V gene has CDR1 SGHNT and CDR2 YYREEE (reference sequence). Trimming cost V 2 bases and J 10 bases, with 9 bases left between them. CDR3 size: 11 residues. CDR3 amino acids: CASSFNSFYTF. The CDR3 DNA reads as TGTGCCAGCAGCTTTAATTCCTTCTACACCTTC.

The rearrangement joins TRBV5-1 to TRBJ2-3; 15 bases map to TRBD2. Germline assignment: CDR1 SGHRS and CDR2 YFSETQ. The CDR3 runs 16 residues. Trimming at V came to 4 bases and at J to 6 bases, leaving 6 bases not matched to a gene. The CDR3 region has the DNA TGCGCCAGCAGCGGGGGGACTAGCGGGAGGTACGATACGCAGTATTTT. Its protein is CASSGGTSGRYDTQYF.

The V and J genes are TRBV2 and TRBJ2-7; D gene uncertain. CDR1 is SNHLY, CDR2 FYNNEI, per germline. Trimming removed 4 bases at V and 1 base at J, with 11 bases between. The CDR3 totals 14 residues. The CDR3 reads CASSGLVTSYEQYF. For the CDR3, the DNA is TGTGCCAGCAGTGGTCTAGTGACTTCCTACGAGCAGTACTTC.

The chain recombines TRBV25-1 with TRBJ2-7; D unresolved. The V end lost 3 bases, the J end lost 4 bases, and 7 bases lay between the germline ends. Germline lookup yields CDR1 MGHDK and CDR2 SYGVNS. CDR3 length: 12 residues. CDR3 bases: TGTGCCAGCAGTGACTCGCTATACGAGCAGTACTTC. The encoded protein is CASSDSLYEQYF.

The chain recombines TRBV2 with TRBJ2-5; TRBD2 matches at 14 bases. V was clipped by 0 bases and J by 14 bases; unmatched bases: 5. The CDR3 is 14 amino acids. CDR1 is SNHLY and CDR2 is FYNNEI in the germline V gene. The CDR3 protein is CASSEAGTSGRNYF. The CDR3 DNA reads as TGTGCCAGCAGTGAAGCCGGGACTAGCGGGAGAAACTACTTC.

V usage is TRBV18 and J usage is TRBJ2-1; a possible D gene is TRBD2 (5 bases). Germline CDR1 KGHSH, CDR2 LQKENI. This CDR3 is 11 amino acids long. V was cut by 1 base and J by 14 bases, with 9 bases left in between. The CDR3 DNA sequence: TGTGCCAGCTCACCACAGACGGGGAAGTTCTTC. This encodes CASSPQTGKFF.